This entry lists 30 T cell receptor beta chains sequenced from one sample in a study of PD-L1 blockade in urothelial cancer. Some clones are missing from TCRdb's copy, which holds only in-frame ones; the method was immunoSEQ multiplex PCR. There are about 73,000 clones in the sample; roughly nine tenths occur only once, and approximately 3.5% lies in the top ten. The source material was PBMCs, sampled around atezolizumab (anti-PD-L1) treatment. These TCRs come from a man between 60 and 75 years old with urothelial cancer.

The chain links TRBV19 to TRBJ2-4; 7 bases align to TRBD1. The CDR3 sequence is 14 residues long. The V and J ends lost 8 bases and 7 bases, in that order; junction bases with no gene match: 11. Germline V gives CDR1 LNHDA, CDR2 SQIVND (reference sequence). The CDR3 DNA sequence: TGTGCCAGTCGACAGGGCCCTCTGACCAACATTCAGTACTTC. It codes for CASRQGPLTNIQYF.

This clone turned up a few times. This sequence joins TRBV4-1 and TRBJ1-2, with 7 bases lining up with TRBD1. Looked up from germline, CDR1 is MGHRA and CDR2 is YSYEKL. With V trimmed by 8 bases and J by 6 bases, 6 bases remained unmatched. The CDR3 loop spans 12 amino acids. CDR3 sequence reads: CASGGGADGYTF. CDR3 nucleotide sequence: TGCGCCAGCGGAGGGGGCGCGGATGGCTACACCTTC.

For the CDR3, the DNA is TGTGCCAGCAGCGTAGTCGGGGAATCGGGAGATACGCAGTATTTT. Protein: CASSVVGESGDTQYF. V is TRBV9 and J is TRBJ2-3; TRBD2 might be the D (5 bases). CDR1 SGDLS and CDR2 YYNGEE come from the germline V gene. V was pared by 0 bases and J by 5 bases, with 13 bases between. The CDR3 has 15 amino acids.

This chain joins TRBV30 and TRBJ1-6, with a tentative D call TRBD1 (6 bases). This CDR3 contains 13 residues. From germline, CDR1 is GTSNPN and CDR2 SVGIG (reference sequence). Trimming cost V 5 bases and J 9 bases, with 14 bases left between them. The CDR3 sequence is CAWDWGRTSPLHF. For the CDR3, the DNA is TGTGCCTGGGATTGGGGGCGGACTTCACCCCTCCACTTT.

This chain links TRBV5-4 with TRBJ2-5; no definite D call. The germline V gene has CDR1 SGHNT and CDR2 YYREEE (reference sequence). The germline V and J ends were trimmed by 3 bases and 3 bases, with 6 bases remaining between them. The CDR3 has 12 amino acids. The CDR3 here is CASSYPEETQYF. CDR3 bases: TGTGCCAGCAGCTATCCCGAAGAGACCCAGTACTTC.

The genes are TRBV28 and TRBJ2-7; D is possibly TRBD1 (5 bases). In germline, CDR1 is MDHEN, CDR2 SYDVKM. This CDR3 spans 15 amino acids. Trimming cost V 4 bases and J 7 bases, with 20 bases left between them. The CDR3 spells CASSSASGFSGEQYF. Written as DNA, the CDR3 is TGTGCCAGCAGTTCTGCGTCAGGGTTCTCGGGTGAGCAGTACTTC.

This chain connects TRBV28 to TRBJ1-5; TRBD1 matches 9 bases. The J segment lost 2 bases and the V segment lost 7 bases, leaving 3 bases of the junction unmatched. CDR1 and CDR2 from the germline V gene are MDHEN and SYDVKM. This CDR3 spans 14 amino acids. CDR3 sequence: CASIWDRGNQPQHF. The CDR3 nucleotides read TGTGCCAGCATATGGGACAGGGGCAATCAGCCCCAGCATTTT.

The rearrangement joins TRBV10-2 to TRBJ1-2; maybe TRBD1 (5 bases). Per the germline V gene, CDR1 is WSHSY and CDR2 is SAAADI. The length of the CDR3 is 14 residues. Trimming took off 6 bases at V and 2 bases at J, with 13 bases between the two ends. CDR3 sequence reads: CASSPTQGNYGYTF. The CDR3 DNA sequence: TGCGCCAGCAGCCCTACCCAGGGAAACTATGGCTACACCTTC.

The V and J genes are TRBV6-1 and TRBJ2-2; tentatively, D is TRBD1 (5 bases). The length of the CDR3 is 12 residues. Trimming pared 5 bases from V and 11 bases from J, leaving 12 bases between. Per germline, CDR1 MNHNS and CDR2 SASEGT. CDR3 in DNA: TGTGCCAGCAGTATCTGGACAAGAGAGCTGTTTTTT. This codes for CASSIWTRELFF.

By sample share, this clone is large. This chain joins TRBV18 and TRBJ1-2; possibly TRBD1 for D (5 bases). The V end lost 5 bases, the J end lost 7 bases, and 11 bases lay between the germline ends. This CDR3 contains 12 residues. Germline V gene sequence: CDR1 KGHSH, CDR2 LQKENI. The CDR3 is CASSSQGSGYTF. The CDR3 DNA sequence: TGTGCCAGCTCATCCCAGGGTTCTGGCTACACCTTC.

The rearrangement joins TRBV27 to TRBJ1-4, with 9 bases matching TRBD1. Germline CDR1 is MNHEY and CDR2 is SMNVEV (reference sequence). Trimming took 5 bases from V and 5 from J; bases not matched to a gene: 6. The CDR3 contains 15 residues. The CDR3 DNA reads as TGTGCCAGCAGTCGGCAACAGGGGGCGAATGAAAAACTGTTTTTT. Its protein is CASSRQQGANEKLFF.

The chain has TRBV7-9 and TRBJ1-2, with unresolved D. V lost 5 bases to trimming and J lost 7 bases, with 11 bases between them. Germline assignment: CDR1 SEHNR and CDR2 FQNEAQ (reference sequence). The CDR3 consists of 12 residues. The CDR3 DNA follows: TGTGCCAGCAGCACCTCCCCGGGTGGCTACACCTTC. Translated: CASSTSPGGYTF.

This chain joins TRBV25-1 and TRBJ2-5; perhaps TRBD1 as D (5 bases). V dropped 0 bases and J dropped 2 bases, with 10 bases sitting between them. This CDR3 has 15 amino acids. The germline CDR1 and CDR2 sequences are MGHDK and SYGVNS. The CDR3 DNA is TGTGCCAGCAGTGAATATAAGGCAGGGCAAGAGACCCAGTACTTC. Its translation is CASSEYKAGQETQYF.

The chain joins TRBV6-1 to TRBJ1-4; the match to TRBD1 covers 11 bases. V lost 7 bases, J lost 8 bases, and 6 bases stayed unmatched. This CDR3 spans 14 amino acids. Germline CDR1 is MNHNS and CDR2 is SASEGT. The CDR3 sequence is CASTGQGAGEKLFF. Here the CDR3 DNA reads TGTGCCAGCACCGGACAGGGGGCCGGGGAAAAACTGTTTTTT.

This chain links TRBV19 with TRBJ1-1; weak D call: TRBD1 (6 bases). The V end was cut by 6 bases, the J end by 5 bases, with 19 bases between. Germline V lookup: CDR1 LNHDA, CDR2 SQIVND (reference sequence). This CDR3 has 15 amino acids. The CDR3 DNA reads as TGTGCCAGTAGCCCCAGGGGATCTGCGAGAACTGAAGCTTTCTTT. Amino acid sequence: CASSPRGSARTEAFF. Looking up the rest from reference TRBV19 and TRBJ1-1 gives the full variable domain: DGGITQSPKYLFRKEGQNVTLSCEQNLNHDAMYWYRQDPGQGLRLIYYSQIVNDFQKGDIAEGYSVSREKKESFPLTVTSAQKNPTAFYLCASSPRGSARTEAFFGQGTRLTVV.

The J gene is TRBJ1-2, the V gene TRBV5-4; 8 bases align to TRBD1. CDR1 is SGHNT and CDR2 is YYREEE in the germline V gene (reference sequence). The CDR3 sequence is 14 residues long. V was pared by 4 bases and J by 7 bases, with 9 bases of the junction left unmatched. The CDR3 coding sequence is TGTGCCAGCAGCCGTGGACAGGGCGAGAGTGGCTACACCTTC. Translation: CASSRGQGESGYTF.

V is TRBV9 and J is TRBJ2-7; TRBD2 aligns across 14 bases. The germline V gene encodes CDR1 SGDLS and CDR2 YYNGEE. J was trimmed by 6 bases and V by 4 bases; bases with no gene match: 9. The CDR3 extends over 16 amino acids. In DNA form, the CDR3 reads TGTGCCAGCAGCCCCCGACTAGCGGGAGGGCGCCGCGAGCAGTACTTC. Residues: CASSPRLAGGRREQYF.

This clone was seen a single time. The V gene is TRBV6-6, the J gene TRBJ2-7; no reliable D call. The CDR3 is made up of 13 amino acids. V was cut by 2 bases and J by 6 bases, with 11 bases left in between. The V gene's germline CDR1 is MNHNY and CDR2 SVGAGI (reference sequence). The CDR3 is CASSYAQVSEQYF. CDR3 DNA sequence: TGTGCCAGCAGTTACGCCCAGGTATCCGAGCAGTACTTC.

The chain links TRBV28 to TRBJ1-2, with 7 bases matching TRBD1. The CDR3 extends over 14 amino acids. Looked up from germline, CDR1 is MDHEN and CDR2 is SYDVKM. Trimming took 7 bases from V and 4 from J; bases not matched to a gene: 9. In DNA, the CDR3 is TGTGCCAGCACGAGGGGGCTCGGGGTCTATGGCTACACCTTC. It specifies CASTRGLGVYGYTF.

The chain has TRBV29-1 and TRBJ2-3; D gene uncertain. This CDR3 has 11 amino acids. Germline V gene sequence: CDR1 SQVTM, CDR2 ANQGSEA. Between the trimmed V and J ends, which lost 7 bases and 5 bases, there was a span of 10 bases. For the CDR3, the DNA is TGCAGCGCCACTAAGGTAGATACGCAGTATTTT. Its translation is CSATKVDTQYF.

V usage is TRBV6-6 and J usage is TRBJ2-3; 10 bases align to TRBD2. Germline V gives CDR1 MNHNY, CDR2 SVGAGI (reference sequence). The CDR3 loop spans 14 amino acids. J lost 6 bases, V lost 6 bases, and 6 bases had no gene match. The CDR3 loop reads CASRDSGRSDTQYF. The CDR3 DNA sequence: TGTGCCAGCAGGGATAGCGGGAGGTCTGATACGCAGTATTTT.

CDR3 nucleotide sequence: TGCGCCAGCAGCCAAGGAGGGACTAGCGGGGGAGAGACCCAGTACTTC. Protein: CASSQGGTSGGETQYF. The V call is TRBV4-1, the J call TRBJ2-5; the match to TRBD2 covers 14 bases. The V segment lost 1 base and the J segment 4 bases; nucleotides outside the gene matches: 2. The length of the CDR3 is 16 residues. The V gene's germline CDR1 is MGHRA and CDR2 YSYEKL.

The V and J genes are TRBV19 and TRBJ2-6; 7 bases line up with TRBD1. The CDR3 covers 17 residues. CDR1 and CDR2 (germline): LNHDA, SQIVND (reference sequence). With V trimmed by 7 bases and J by 0 bases, 9 bases remained unmatched. In DNA, the CDR3 is TGTGCCAGTATTACCCCGGGACAGCCCTCTGGGGCCAACGTCCTGACTTTC. This gives the protein CASITPGQPSGANVLTF.

The chain carries TRBV5-6 and TRBJ1-5, with D unresolved. CDR3 length: 15 residues. V dropped 1 base and J dropped 0 bases, with 8 bases sitting between them. Germline V CDR1 and CDR2: SGHDT, YYEEEE. The CDR3 is CASSLRGYSNQPQHF. CDR3 DNA sequence: TGTGCCAGCAGCTTGCGCGGATATAGCAATCAGCCCCAGCATTTT.

The chain combines TRBV7-3 with TRBJ2-2; D may be TRBD2 (6 bases). This CDR3 spans 17 amino acids. Germline V gene lookup returns CDR1 SGHTA and CDR2 FQGTGA. Trimming stripped 0 bases from V and 4 bases from J, with 15 bases between. The DNA for the CDR3 is TGTGCCAGCAGCTTAACCGGGCGGAGGGCCGGCACCGGGGAGCTGTTTTTT. This codes for CASSLTGRRAGTGELFF.

The chain combines TRBV28 with TRBJ2-1, with D possibly matching TRBD1 (5 bases). Trimming removed 6 bases from V and 2 bases from J, with 14 bases in between. Germline loops: CDR1 MDHEN, CDR2 SYDVKM. This CDR3 is 15 amino acids long. CDR3 nucleotides: TGTGCCAGCAGCCCAGCAGGGTATACCTACAATGAGCAGTTCTTC. Amino acid sequence: CASSPAGYTYNEQFF.

V and J are TRBV7-2 and TRBJ2-7; D might be TRBD1 (6 bases). Between the trimmed V and J ends, which lost 6 bases and 0 bases, there was a span of 15 bases. This CDR3 contains 15 residues. CDR1 SGHTA and CDR2 FQGNSA come from the germline V gene. CDR3 in amino acids: CASRKGVGYSYEQYF. CDR3 coding DNA: TGTGCCAGCAGGAAGGGGGTTGGGTACTCCTACGAGCAGTACTTC. The variable domain in full, completed from reference TRBV7-2 and TRBJ2-7, reads GAGVSQSPSNKVTEKGKDVELRCDPISGHTALYWYRQSLGQGLEFLIYFQGNSAPDKSGLPSDRFSAERTGGSVSTLTIQRTQQEDSAVYLCASRKGVGYSYEQYFGPGTRLTVT.

The J gene is TRBJ1-4, the V gene TRBV15, with 7 bases matching TRBD1. The junction had 9 bases not matched to a gene; V was cut back by 7 bases and J by 7 bases. The CDR3 has 14 residues. Germline V CDR1 and CDR2: LNHNV, YYDKDF (reference sequence). CDR3 nucleotide sequence: TGTGCCACCAAAAGGGGGACAGAGGTTGAAAAACTGTTTTTT. This codes for CATKRGTEVEKLFF.

The rearrangement uses TRBV5-4 and TRBJ2-3; TRBD2 agrees at 15 bases. The CDR3 is made up of 16 amino acids. Germline V CDR1 and CDR2: SGHNT, YYREEE (reference sequence). J was trimmed by 6 bases and V by 5 bases; bases with no gene match: 7. The CDR3 bases are TGTGCCAGCAGAACGGCCGGGACTAGCGGGGGGGATACGCAGTATTTT. This translates into CASRTAGTSGGDTQYF.

The chain uses TRBV4-2 and TRBJ2-3, with 7 bases that match TRBD2. Germline V gene sequence: CDR1 LGHNA, CDR2 YNFKEQ. With 0 bases clipped from V and 4 bases from J, the junction kept 10 bases outside the gene matches. This CDR3 spans 17 amino acids. This chain's CDR3 is CASSQDREGLRADTQYF. In DNA form, the CDR3 reads TGTGCCAGCAGCCAAGATAGGGAGGGCTTAAGGGCAGATACGCAGTATTTT.